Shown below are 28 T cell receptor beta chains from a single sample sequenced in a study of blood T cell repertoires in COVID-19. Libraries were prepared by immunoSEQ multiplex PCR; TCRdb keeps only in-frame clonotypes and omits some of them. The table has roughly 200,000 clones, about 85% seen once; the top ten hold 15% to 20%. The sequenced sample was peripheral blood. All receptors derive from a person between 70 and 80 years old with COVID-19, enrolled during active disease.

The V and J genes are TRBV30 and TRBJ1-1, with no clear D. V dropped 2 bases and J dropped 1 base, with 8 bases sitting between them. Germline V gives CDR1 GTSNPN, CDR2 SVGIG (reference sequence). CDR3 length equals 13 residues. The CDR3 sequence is CAWSSMRNTEAFF. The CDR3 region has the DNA TGTGCCTGGAGTAGTATGAGGAACACTGAAGCTTTCTTT.

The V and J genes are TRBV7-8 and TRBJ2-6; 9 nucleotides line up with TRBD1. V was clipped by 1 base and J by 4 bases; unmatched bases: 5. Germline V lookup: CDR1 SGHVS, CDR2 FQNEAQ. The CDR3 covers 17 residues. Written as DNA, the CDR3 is TGTGCCAGCAGCTTAGTGGGGACAGGGTCGGGGGCCAACGTCCTGACTTTC. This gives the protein CASSLVGTGSGANVLTF. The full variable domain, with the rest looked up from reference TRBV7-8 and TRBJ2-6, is GAGVSQSPRYKVAKRGQDVALRCDPISGHVSLFWYQQALGQGPEFLTYFQNEAQLDKSGLPSDRFFAERPEGSVSTLKIQRTQQEDSAVYLCASSLVGTGSGANVLTFGAGSRLTVL.

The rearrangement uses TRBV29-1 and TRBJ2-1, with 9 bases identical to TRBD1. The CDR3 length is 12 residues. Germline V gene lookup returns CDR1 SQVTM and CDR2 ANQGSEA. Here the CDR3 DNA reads TGCACCTCTGGACAGGGGAACAATGAGCAGTTCTTC. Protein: CTSGQGNNEQFF.

DNA for the CDR3: TGTGCCAGCAGCTTAGGCGGTAGCGGGGGGGCAGGGAAGCAGTACTTC. As protein: CASSLGGSGGAGKQYF. This chain connects TRBV7-2 to TRBJ2-7; 11 bases fit TRBD2. The CDR3 is 16 residues long. V was clipped by 1 base and J by 8 bases; unmatched bases: 10. Germline V gene sequence: CDR1 SGHTA, CDR2 FQGNSA.

CDR3 amino acids: CATGQGPYEQYF. As DNA, the CDR3 is TGTGCCACTGGACAGGGCCCTTACGAGCAGTACTTC. The V and J genes are TRBV6-6 and TRBJ2-7; 8 positions agree with TRBD1. CDR1 is MNHNY, CDR2 SVGAGI, per germline (reference sequence). This CDR3 has 12 amino acids. The V segment lost 10 bases and the J segment 4 bases; nucleotides outside the gene matches: 6.

The chain's CDR3 is CASSPGQGSNQPQHF. In nucleotides, the CDR3 is TGTGCCAGCTCACCAGGGCAGGGTAGCAATCAGCCCCAGCATTTT. V is TRBV18 and J is TRBJ1-5; possibly TRBD1 for D (5 bases). With 2 bases removed from V and 0 bases from J, the gap between germline ends came to 8 bases. CDR1 is KGHSH and CDR2 is LQKENI in the germline V gene. This CDR3 comprises 15 residues.

CDR3 DNA sequence: TGTGCCAGCAGCTTAGTTAGGGGACTAGCGGGAGTCAATGAGCAGTTCTTC. Its translation: CASSLVRGLAGVNEQFF. The V gene is TRBV7-2, the J gene TRBJ2-1; 14 nucleotides line up with TRBD2. The CDR3 covers 17 residues. The V gene's germline CDR1 is SGHTA and CDR2 FQGNSA. V shed 1 base, J shed 6 bases, and the junction held 5 bases outside the gene matches.

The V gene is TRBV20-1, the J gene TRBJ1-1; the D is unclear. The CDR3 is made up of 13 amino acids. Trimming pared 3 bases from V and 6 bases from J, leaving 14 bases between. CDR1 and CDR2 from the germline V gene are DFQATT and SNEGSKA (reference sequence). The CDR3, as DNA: TGCAGTGCTAGTCGAGGGCGAGGGCCTGAAGCTTTCTTT. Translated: CSASRGRGPEAFF.

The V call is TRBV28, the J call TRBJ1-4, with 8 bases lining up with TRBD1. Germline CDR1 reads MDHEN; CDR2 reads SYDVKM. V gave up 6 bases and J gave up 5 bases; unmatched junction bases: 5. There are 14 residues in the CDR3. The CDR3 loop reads CASRRTGINEKLFF. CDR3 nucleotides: TGTGCCAGCAGGCGGACAGGGATAAATGAAAAACTGTTTTTT.

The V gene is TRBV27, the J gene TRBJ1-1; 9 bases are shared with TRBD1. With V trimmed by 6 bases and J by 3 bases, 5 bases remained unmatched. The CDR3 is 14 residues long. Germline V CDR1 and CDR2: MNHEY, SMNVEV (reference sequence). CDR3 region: CASRSGTGYTEAFF. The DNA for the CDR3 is TGTGCCAGCAGAAGTGGGACAGGGTACACTGAAGCTTTCTTT.

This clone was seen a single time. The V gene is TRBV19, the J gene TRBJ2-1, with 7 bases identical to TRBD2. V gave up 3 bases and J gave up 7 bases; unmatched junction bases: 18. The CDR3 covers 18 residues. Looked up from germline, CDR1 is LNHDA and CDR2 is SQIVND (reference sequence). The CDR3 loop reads CASSIFPVGLAEENEQFF. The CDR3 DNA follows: TGTGCCAGTAGTATCTTCCCTGTTGGTCTAGCGGAAGAAAATGAGCAGTTCTTC.

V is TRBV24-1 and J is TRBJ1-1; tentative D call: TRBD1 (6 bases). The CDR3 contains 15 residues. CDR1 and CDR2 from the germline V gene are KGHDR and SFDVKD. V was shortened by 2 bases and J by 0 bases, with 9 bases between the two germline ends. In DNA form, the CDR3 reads TGTGCCACCAGTGATTCTGACAGGATGAACACTGAAGCTTTCTTT. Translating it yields CATSDSDRMNTEAFF.

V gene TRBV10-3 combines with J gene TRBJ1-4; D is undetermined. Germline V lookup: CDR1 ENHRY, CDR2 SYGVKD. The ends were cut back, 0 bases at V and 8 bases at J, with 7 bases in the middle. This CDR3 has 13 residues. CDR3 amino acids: CAISESMREKLFF. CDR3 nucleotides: TGTGCCATCAGTGAGTCGATGAGGGAAAAACTGTTTTTT.

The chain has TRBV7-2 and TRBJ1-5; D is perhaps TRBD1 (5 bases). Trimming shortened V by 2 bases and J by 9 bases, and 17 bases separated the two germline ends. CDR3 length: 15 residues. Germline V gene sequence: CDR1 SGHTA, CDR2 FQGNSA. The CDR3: CASSLKGRGEGPQHF. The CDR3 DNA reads TGTGCCAGCAGCTTAAAGGGGCGGGGCGAGGGGCCCCAGCATTTT.

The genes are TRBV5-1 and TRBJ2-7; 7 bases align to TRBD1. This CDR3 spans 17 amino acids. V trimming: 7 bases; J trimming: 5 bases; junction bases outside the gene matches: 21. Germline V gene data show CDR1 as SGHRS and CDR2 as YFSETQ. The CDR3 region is CASYPGQTFVGVDEQYF. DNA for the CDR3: TGCGCCAGCTATCCGGGACAGACTTTTGTTGGAGTTGACGAGCAGTACTTC.

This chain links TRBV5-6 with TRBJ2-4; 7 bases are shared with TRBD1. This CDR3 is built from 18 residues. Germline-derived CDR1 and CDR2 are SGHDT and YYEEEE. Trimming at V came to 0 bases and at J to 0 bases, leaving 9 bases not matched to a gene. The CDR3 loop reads CASSLALYGTEAKNIQYF. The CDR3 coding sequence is TGTGCCAGCAGCTTGGCGCTGTACGGGACAGAAGCCAAAAACATTCAGTACTTC.

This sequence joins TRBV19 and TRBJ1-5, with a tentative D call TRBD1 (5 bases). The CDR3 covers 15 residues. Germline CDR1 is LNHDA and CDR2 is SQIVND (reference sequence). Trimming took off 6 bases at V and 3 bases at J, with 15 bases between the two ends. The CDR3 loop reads CASRSAGGHNQPQHF. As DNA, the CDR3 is TGTGCCAGTAGAAGTGCTGGCGGACACAATCAGCCCCAGCATTTT.

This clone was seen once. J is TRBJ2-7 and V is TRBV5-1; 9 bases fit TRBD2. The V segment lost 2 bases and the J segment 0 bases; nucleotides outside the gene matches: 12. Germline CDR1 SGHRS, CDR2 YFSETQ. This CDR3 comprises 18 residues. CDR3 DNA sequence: TGCGCCAGCAGCTTCCACCTAGCGGGAAGTTTCAGCTCCTACGAGCAGTACTTC. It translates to CASSFHLAGSFSSYEQYF.

This CDR3 reads CASSQENRAYGYTF. In nucleotides, the CDR3 is TGCGCCAGCAGCCAAGAAAACAGGGCGTATGGCTACACCTTC. This sequence joins TRBV4-1 and TRBJ1-2; possible D gene TRBD1, 6 bases. Trimming left V 0 bases short and J 5 bases short, with 10 bases between. Germline V gene lookup returns CDR1 MGHRA and CDR2 YSYEKL. The CDR3 is made up of 14 amino acids.

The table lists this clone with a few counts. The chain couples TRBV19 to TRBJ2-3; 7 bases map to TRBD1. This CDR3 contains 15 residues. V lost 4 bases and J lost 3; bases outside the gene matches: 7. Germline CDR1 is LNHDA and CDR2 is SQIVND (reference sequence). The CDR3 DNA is TGTGCCAGTAGTAGGAGACAGGGTGGAACAGATACGCAGTATTTT. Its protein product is CASSRRQGGTDTQYF.

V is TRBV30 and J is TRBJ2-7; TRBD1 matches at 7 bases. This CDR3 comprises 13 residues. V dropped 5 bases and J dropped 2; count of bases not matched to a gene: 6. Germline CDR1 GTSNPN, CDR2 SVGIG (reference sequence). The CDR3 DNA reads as TGTGCCTGGGGTGACAGGGCGACCTACGAGCAGTACTTC. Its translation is CAWGDRATYEQYF.

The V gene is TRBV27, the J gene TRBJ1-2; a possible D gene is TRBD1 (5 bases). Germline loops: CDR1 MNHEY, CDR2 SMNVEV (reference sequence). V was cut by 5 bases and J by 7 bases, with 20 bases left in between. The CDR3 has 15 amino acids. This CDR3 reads CASSPTGRSLGGYTF. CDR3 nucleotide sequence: TGTGCCAGCAGTCCAACAGGTAGAAGTTTGGGTGGCTACACCTTC.

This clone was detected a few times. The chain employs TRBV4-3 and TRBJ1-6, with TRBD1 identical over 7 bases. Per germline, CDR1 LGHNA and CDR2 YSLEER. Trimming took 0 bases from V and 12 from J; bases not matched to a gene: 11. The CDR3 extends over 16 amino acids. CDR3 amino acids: CASSQEPYGTVRPLHF. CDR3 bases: TGCGCCAGCAGCCAAGAACCCTACGGGACAGTCAGACCCCTCCACTTT.

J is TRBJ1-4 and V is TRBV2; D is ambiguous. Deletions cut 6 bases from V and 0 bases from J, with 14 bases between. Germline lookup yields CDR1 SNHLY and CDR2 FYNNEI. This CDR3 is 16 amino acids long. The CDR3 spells CASSRDQAATNEKLFF. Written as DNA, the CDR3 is TGTGCCAGCAGCAGAGACCAGGCAGCAACTAATGAAAAACTGTTTTTT. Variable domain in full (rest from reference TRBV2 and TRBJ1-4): EPEVTQTPSHQVTQMGQEVILRCVPISNHLYFYWYRQILGQKVEFLVSFYNNEISEKSEIFDDQFSVERPDGSNFTLKIRSTKLEDSAMYFCASSRDQAATNEKLFFGSGTQLSVL.

Here the CDR3 reads CAWSVRGRGFYGYTF. Here the CDR3 DNA reads TGTGCCTGGAGTGTACGGGGCAGGGGGTTCTATGGCTACACCTTC. The chain uses TRBV30 and TRBJ1-2; 7 bases align to TRBD1. The CDR3 consists of 15 residues. From germline, CDR1 is GTSNPN and CDR2 SVGIG (reference sequence). The J segment lost 4 bases and the V segment lost 0 bases, leaving 8 bases of the junction unmatched.

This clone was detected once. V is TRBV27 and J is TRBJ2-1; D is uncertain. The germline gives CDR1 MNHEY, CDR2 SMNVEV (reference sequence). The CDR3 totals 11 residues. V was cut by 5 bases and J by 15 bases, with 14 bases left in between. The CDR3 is CASSDSPLLFF. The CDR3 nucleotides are TGTGCCAGCAGTGACTCCCCACTTTTGTTCTTC.

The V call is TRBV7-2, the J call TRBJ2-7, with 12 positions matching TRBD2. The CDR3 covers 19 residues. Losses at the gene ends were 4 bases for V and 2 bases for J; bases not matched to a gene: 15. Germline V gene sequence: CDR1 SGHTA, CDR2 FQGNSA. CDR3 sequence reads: CASSSNRPTSGSGAYEQYF. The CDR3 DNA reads TGTGCCAGCAGCTCCAACAGACCGACTAGCGGGAGTGGGGCCTACGAGCAGTACTTC.

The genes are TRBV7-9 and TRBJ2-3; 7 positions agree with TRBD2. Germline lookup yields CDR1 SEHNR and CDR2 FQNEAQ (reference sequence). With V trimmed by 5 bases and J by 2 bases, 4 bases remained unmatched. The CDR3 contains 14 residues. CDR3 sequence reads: CASSTERDTDTQYF. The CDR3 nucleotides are TGTGCCAGCAGCACCGAGCGGGACACAGATACGCAGTATTTT. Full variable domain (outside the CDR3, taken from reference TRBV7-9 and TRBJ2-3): DTGVSQNPRHKITKRGQNVTFRCDPISEHNRLYWYRQTLGQGPEFLTYFQNEAQLEKSRLLSDRFSAERPKGSFSTLEIQRTEQGDSAMYLCASSTERDTDTQYFGPGTRLTVL.